Shown below are 14 T cell receptor beta chains from a single sample sequenced in a study of control samples from healthy donors and cancer patients. Assay used: immunoSEQ multiplex PCR; TCRdb lists only in-frame clones, some missing. The repertoire consists of tens of thousands of clones, with around 93% occurring once and the leading ten covering around 1%. The sequenced material came from PBMCs. Every receptor here comes from a man aged 30 to 45 with colorectal cancer.

The chain joins TRBV7-9 to TRBJ1-6; TRBD1 is a possible D gene (5 bases). The length of the CDR3 is 14 residues. The ends were cut back, 6 bases at V and 7 bases at J, with 13 bases in the middle. Germline V lookup: CDR1 SEHNR, CDR2 FQNEAQ (reference sequence). DNA for the CDR3: TGTGCCAGCAGGCCGGGACTCAAGAATTCACCCCTCCACTTT. It yields the protein CASRPGLKNSPLHF.

Comments on this clone: A junction end diverges from the germline sequence, so it may reflect a read error. V and J are TRBV7-7 and TRBJ2-2, with 8 bases lining up with TRBD1. The CDR3 consists of 16 residues. Germline V gene sequence: CDR1 SSHAT, CDR2 FNYEAQ (reference sequence). The CDR3 sequence: CASSQGQGAATGELFF. Here the CDR3 DNA reads TGTGCTAGCAGCCAAGGGCAGGGGGCTGCCACCGGGGAGCTGTTTTTT.

This clone came up a few times. The V call is TRBV28, the J call TRBJ1-1; D may be TRBD1 (5 bases). Germline CDR1 reads MDHEN; CDR2 reads SYDVKM. The CDR3 covers 14 residues. The V end lost 2 bases, the J end lost 1 base, and 8 bases lay between the germline ends. The CDR3 nucleotides are TGTGCCAGCAGTTTACCAGGGCAGAACACTGAAGCTTTCTTT. Translated: CASSLPGQNTEAFF.

The chain uses TRBV24-1 and TRBJ2-1, with 8 bases fitting TRBD2. V shed 3 bases, J shed 4 bases, and the junction held 4 bases outside the gene matches. Germline assignment: CDR1 KGHDR and CDR2 SFDVKD. The CDR3 runs 15 residues. DNA for the CDR3: TGTGCCACCAGTGATCAACCTAGCGGGTACAATGAGCAGTTCTTC. Amino acids: CATSDQPSGYNEQFF.

The chain employs TRBV9 and TRBJ2-3; D unresolved. V was cut by 0 bases and J by 6 bases, with 11 bases left in between. Germline lookup yields CDR1 SGDLS and CDR2 YYNGEE. The CDR3 loop spans 14 amino acids. This CDR3 is CASSVDPALDTQYF. The CDR3 bases are TGTGCCAGCAGCGTAGACCCTGCCTTGGATACGCAGTATTTT.

The V call is TRBV2, the J call TRBJ2-2; D is perhaps TRBD2 (5 bases). CDR3 length: 15 amino acids. Germline V gives CDR1 SNHLY, CDR2 FYNNEI. Trimming took 6 bases from V and 4 from J, leaving 15 bases between them. The CDR3: CASSVGVRGTGELFF. As DNA, the CDR3 is TGTGCCAGCAGCGTCGGGGTAAGAGGCACCGGGGAGCTGTTTTTT.

V is TRBV7-8 and J is TRBJ1-6; the match to TRBD1 covers 8 bases. Per the germline V gene, CDR1 is SGHVS and CDR2 is FQNEAQ. This CDR3 spans 16 amino acids. With V trimmed by 3 bases and J by 3 bases, 4 bases remained unmatched. CDR3 region: CASSLTGDNYNSPLHF. CDR3 bases: TGTGCCAGCAGCTTGACAGGGGATAACTATAATTCACCCCTCCACTTT.

V usage is TRBV5-4 and J usage is TRBJ1-2; D is uncertain. CDR1 and CDR2 (germline): SGHNT, YYREEE (reference sequence). V was clipped by 3 bases and J by 7 bases, with 13 bases between them. The CDR3 extends over 13 amino acids. CDR3 sequence: CASSSLWTTGYTF. In DNA form, the CDR3 reads TGTGCCAGCAGCTCTTTATGGACTACTGGCTACACCTTC.

The rearrangement uses TRBV29-1 and TRBJ1-2; 7 bases fit TRBD1. Germline loops: CDR1 SQVTM, CDR2 ANQGSEA. After removal of 6 bases from V and 2 bases from J, the junction contained 3 bases not matched to a gene. This CDR3 has 12 amino acids. The CDR3 DNA follows: TGCAGCGTATGGACAGGAAACTATGGCTACACCTTC. Translated: CSVWTGNYGYTF.

A few counts support this clone. The chain recombines TRBV7-2 with TRBJ1-3; D not resolved. Per the germline V gene, CDR1 is SGHTA and CDR2 is FQGNSA. This CDR3 contains 15 residues. V was cut by 7 bases and J by 3 bases, with 16 bases left in between. Written as DNA, the CDR3 is TGTGCCAGCATGCTAGGAAGTCCGAGTGGAAACACCATATATTTT. As protein: CASMLGSPSGNTIYF.

The chain uses TRBV6-2 or TRBV6-3 and TRBJ2-1; the D gene could be TRBD1 or TRBD2 (5 bases each). The CDR3 is made up of 17 amino acids. The V end was cut by 0 bases, the J end by 4 bases, with 16 bases between. CDR1 and CDR2 from the germline V gene are MNHEY and SVGEGT. The CDR3 nucleotides read TGTGCCAGCAGTTACTCTCCTAGCTGGGGCGTTTACAATGAGCAGTTCTTC. Protein: CASSYSPSWGVYNEQFF.

The chain joins TRBV12-5 to TRBJ1-2; D not resolved. CDR3 size: 13 residues. Germline lookup yields CDR1 LGHNT and CDR2 FRNRAP. Trimming shortened V by 7 bases and J by 8 bases, and 17 bases separated the two germline ends. The CDR3 bases are TGTGCTAGTGACTTGGGAGGGTATGGAGGCTACACCTTC. This translates into CASDLGGYGGYTF.

The rearrangement links TRBV6-5 to TRBJ2-7; possibly TRBD1 or TRBD2 for D (5 bases each). Germline V gives CDR1 MNHEY, CDR2 SVGAGI. This CDR3 is built from 14 residues. V was shortened by 5 bases and J by 0 bases, with 11 bases between the two germline ends. The CDR3 nucleotides are TGTGCCAGCAGTCGGGACCCCCGCTCCTACGAGCAGTACTTC. It is translated as CASSRDPRSYEQYF.

This sequence joins TRBV27 and TRBJ2-7, with a possible D match to TRBD2 (5 bases). V lost 2 bases and J lost 4, with 12 bases in between. Per the germline V gene, CDR1 is MNHEY and CDR2 is SMNVEV (reference sequence). The length of the CDR3 is 14 residues. The CDR3: CASSLARDSYEQYF. The CDR3 DNA reads as TGTGCCAGCAGTTTAGCCCGGGATTCGTACGAGCAGTACTTC.